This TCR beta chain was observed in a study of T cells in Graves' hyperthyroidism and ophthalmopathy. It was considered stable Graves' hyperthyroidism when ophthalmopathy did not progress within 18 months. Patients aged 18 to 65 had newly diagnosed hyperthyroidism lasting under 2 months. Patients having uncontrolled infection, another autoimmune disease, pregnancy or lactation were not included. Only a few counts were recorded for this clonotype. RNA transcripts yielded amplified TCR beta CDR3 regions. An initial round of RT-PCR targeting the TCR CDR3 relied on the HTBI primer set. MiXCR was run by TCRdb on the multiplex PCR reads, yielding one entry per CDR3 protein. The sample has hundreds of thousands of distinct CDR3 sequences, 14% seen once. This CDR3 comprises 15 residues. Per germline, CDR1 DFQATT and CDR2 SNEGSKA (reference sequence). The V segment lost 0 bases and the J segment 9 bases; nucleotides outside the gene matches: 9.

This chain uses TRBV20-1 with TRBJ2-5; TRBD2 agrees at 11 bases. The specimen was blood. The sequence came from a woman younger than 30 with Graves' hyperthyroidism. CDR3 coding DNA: TGCAGTGCTAGAGATCCCGGACTAGCGGGCGAGGCCCAGTACTTC. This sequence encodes CSARDPGLAGEAQYF.